This T cell receptor beta chain was obtained from a study of OX40 agonist ivuxolimab in advanced cancers. Study-level information: About 42% of patients had received prior checkpoint inhibitor therapy.

Sequencing was performed with immunoSEQ multiplex PCR; in TCRdb, only in-frame clones are kept and a portion is missing. The sample yields about 46,000 clones, approximately 80% seen once. Comments on this clone: Antigen unknown.

Collection of blood occurred at baseline, at cycle 4 day 1, and at cycle 7 day 1. General study findings and limits: Dosing at 0.1 to 3.0 mg/kg was accompanied by clonal expansion of CD4+ and CD8+ blood T cells by week 6.

This TCR derives from an adult with an advanced solid tumor such as melanoma, head and neck, liver or kidney cancer. The sequences come from CD4+ or CD8+ T cells sorted from blood, collected in a trial of the OX40 agonist ivuxolimab.

CDR3 residues: CASGLYQGSGNTIYF. CDR3 DNA sequence: TGTGCTAGTGGTTTGTATCAGGGGTCTGGAAACACCATATATTTT. The chain combines TRBV12-5 with TRBJ1-3, with D possibly TRBD1 on 6 matching bases. The CDR3 has 15 amino acids. Trimming shortened V by 2 bases and J by 1 base, and 9 bases separated the two germline ends. Germline V gene lookup returns CDR1 LGHNT and CDR2 FRNRAP. Drawing the rest from reference TRBV12-5 and TRBJ1-3, the complete variable domain is DARVTQTPRHKVTEMGQEVTMRCQPILGHNTVFWYRQTMMQGLELLAYFRNRAPLDDSGMPKDRFSAEMPDATLATLKIQPSEPRDSAVYFCASGLYQGSGNTIYFGEGSWLTVV.